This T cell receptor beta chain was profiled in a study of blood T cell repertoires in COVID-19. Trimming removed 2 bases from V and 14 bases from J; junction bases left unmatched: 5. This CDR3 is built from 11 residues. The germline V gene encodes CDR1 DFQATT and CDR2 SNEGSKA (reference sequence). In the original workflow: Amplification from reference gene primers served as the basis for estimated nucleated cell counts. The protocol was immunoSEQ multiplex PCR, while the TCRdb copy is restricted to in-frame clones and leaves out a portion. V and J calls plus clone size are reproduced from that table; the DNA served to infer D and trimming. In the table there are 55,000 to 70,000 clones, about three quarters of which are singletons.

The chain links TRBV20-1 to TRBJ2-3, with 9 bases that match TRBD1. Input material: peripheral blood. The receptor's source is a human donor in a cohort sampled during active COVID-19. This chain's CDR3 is CSARSGQGLYF. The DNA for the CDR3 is TGCAGTGCTAGAAGTGGACAGGGGTTGTATTTT.